The 24 T cell receptor beta chains below were found in one sample sequenced in a study of PD-1 blockade in mismatch repair-deficient tumors. Only in-frame clones appear in the TCRdb table, and some are missing; sequencing was by immunoSEQ multiplex PCR. There are tens of thousands of clones in the sample; 81% occur only once, and roughly 2.8% lies in the top ten. Sequenced material: peripheral blood, taken 12 weeks after starting pembrolizumab. These receptors all come from an adult with mismatch repair-deficient cancer.

This sequence joins TRBV23-1 and TRBJ2-4; D not resolved. TRBV23-1 qualifies as an ORF whose function is uncertain. Between the trimmed V and J ends, which lost 4 bases and 0 bases, there was a span of 10 bases. This CDR3 has 15 amino acids. The CDR3 DNA reads TGCGCCAGCAGTCGGCAGCGAGTAGCCAAAAACATTCAGTACTTC. It yields the protein CASSRQRVAKNIQYF.

The chain links TRBV28 to TRBJ1-1; D may be TRBD1 (5 bases). Per the germline V gene, CDR1 is MDHEN and CDR2 is SYDVKM. The CDR3 runs to 14 residues. Between the trimmed V and J ends, which lost 6 bases and 1 base, there was a span of 12 bases. The CDR3 loop is CASSPRRENTEAFF. In DNA, the CDR3 is TGTGCCAGCAGCCCCCGCAGGGAGAACACTGAAGCTTTCTTT.

The V call is TRBV27, the J call TRBJ2-4; tentative D call: TRBD2 (6 bases). This CDR3 spans 17 amino acids. Between the trimmed V and J ends, which lost 5 bases and 1 base, there was a span of 18 bases. Germline V lookup: CDR1 MNHEY, CDR2 SMNVEV (reference sequence). DNA for the CDR3: TGTGCCAGCAGTCCCCGCCCCGGGAGCGAGGCCAAAAACATTCAGTACTTC. Residues: CASSPRPGSEAKNIQYF.

This chain uses TRBV5-5 with TRBJ1-5; TRBD1 is a possible D gene (5 bases). With 3 bases removed from V and 6 bases from J, the gap between germline ends came to 19 bases. CDR1 and CDR2 (germline): SGHKS, YYEKEE (reference sequence). CDR3 length equals 16 residues. CDR3 coding DNA: TGTGCCAGCAGCTCGCGGTGGAGGGGAACGGGTCAGCCCCAGCATTTT. It specifies CASSSRWRGTGQPQHF.

The chain uses TRBV6-6 and TRBJ2-7; 10 bases fit TRBD1. The V gene end was trimmed by 4 bases and the J gene end by 3 bases; junction bases not matched to a gene: 3. The CDR3 length is 14 residues. Germline CDR1 and CDR2: MNHNY and SVGAGI (reference sequence). The DNA of the CDR3 is TGTGCCAGCAGTTCGGGACAGGGGATCTACGAGCAGTACTTC. Its translation is CASSSGQGIYEQYF.

The chain uses TRBV19 and TRBJ1-1, with D unresolved. This CDR3 contains 15 residues. Between the trimmed V and J ends, which lost 1 base and 7 bases, there was a span of 16 bases. The V gene's germline CDR1 is LNHDA and CDR2 SQIVND (reference sequence). CDR3 residues: CASSIGGGPNNEAFF. Written as DNA, the CDR3 is TGTGCCAGTAGTATAGGTGGCGGACCTAATAATGAAGCTTTCTTT.

The J gene is TRBJ2-3, the V gene TRBV4-1; 7 bases map to TRBD2. Germline V gene sequence: CDR1 MGHRA, CDR2 YSYEKL. This CDR3 is built from 15 residues. Trimming at V came to 5 bases and at J to 0 bases, leaving 5 bases not matched to a gene. CDR3 region: CASSYRDYSTDTQYF. CDR3 bases: TGCGCCAGCAGCTATCGGGACTATAGCACAGATACGCAGTATTTT.

Concerning this clone itself: One junction end does not reproduce the germline sequence, and a read error may be involved. The V gene is TRBV7-7, the J gene TRBJ2-5, with D perhaps TRBD1 (5 bases). From germline, CDR1 is SSHAT and CDR2 FNYEAQ (reference sequence). The CDR3 has 14 amino acids. CDR3 region: CASSITGAQETQYF. In DNA, the CDR3 is TGTGCTAGCAGCATAACAGGAGCTCAAGAGACCCAGTACTTC.

J is TRBJ2-3 and V is TRBV11-2; 7 bases map to TRBD2. Germline values: CDR1 SGHAT, CDR2 FQNNGV. Unmatched junction bases numbered 7, after V lost 1 base and J lost 3 bases. This CDR3 is built from 16 residues. The DNA of the CDR3 is TGTGCCAGCAGCTTAGGAGGGAGGGCCATGACAGATACGCAGTATTTT. Translated, it gives CASSLGGRAMTDTQYF. The whole variable domain, filled in from reference TRBV11-2 and TRBJ2-3, reads EAGVAQSPRYKIIEKRQSVAFWCNPISGHATLYWYQQILGQGPKLLIQFQNNGVVDDSQLPKDRFSAERLKGVDSTLKIQPAKLEDSAVYLCASSLGGRAMTDTQYFGPGTRLTVL.

The gene calls are TRBV11-1 and TRBJ2-1, with a tentative D call TRBD2 (5 bases). Deletions cut 5 bases from V and 2 bases from J, with 19 bases between. The CDR3 contains 17 residues. The germline CDR1 and CDR2 sequences are SGHAT and FQDESV (reference sequence). The CDR3 DNA sequence: TGTGCCAGCAGCCTGGGTTCGAGGGTCACCCCCTACAATGAGCAGTTCTTC. It specifies CASSLGSRVTPYNEQFF.

V is TRBV7-8 and J is TRBJ2-1, with D hard to call. Germline CDR1 SGHVS, CDR2 FQNEAQ. This CDR3 region has 13 residues. V lost 5 bases to trimming and J lost 2 bases, with 7 bases between them. The CDR3 protein is CASSPDPYNEQFF. The DNA for the CDR3 is TGTGCCAGCAGCCCGGACCCCTACAATGAGCAGTTCTTC.

This sequence joins TRBV28 and TRBJ2-5; tentatively, D is TRBD2 (5 bases). Germline lookup yields CDR1 MDHEN and CDR2 SYDVKM. The V end lost 2 bases, the J end lost 6 bases, and 10 bases lay between the germline ends. This CDR3 comprises 13 residues. The CDR3 spells CASSLEGVKTQYF. CDR3 nucleotide sequence: TGTGCCAGCAGTTTAGAGGGAGTGAAGACCCAGTACTTC. Together with reference TRBV28 and TRBJ2-5, the CDR3 gives the full variable domain: DVKVTQSSRYLVKRTGEKVFLECVQDMDHENMFWYRQDPGLGLRLIYFSYDVKMKEKGDIPEGYSVSREKKERFSLILESASTNQTSMYLCASSLEGVKTQYFGPGTRLLVL.

The chain carries TRBV19 and TRBJ2-3; D is ambiguous. V shed 7 bases and J shed 6 bases, with 14 bases lying between them. This CDR3 is built from 13 residues. Germline loops: CDR1 LNHDA, CDR2 SQIVND (reference sequence). The CDR3 nucleotides are TGTGCCAGTACTACTAATAGGAAGGATACGCAGTATTTT. Protein product: CASTTNRKDTQYF.

The gene calls are TRBV7-9 and TRBJ1-2; 8 nucleotides line up with TRBD1. CDR1 and CDR2 from the germline V gene are SEHNR and FQNEAQ (reference sequence). The V segment lost 5 bases and the J segment 4 bases; nucleotides outside the gene matches: 9. This CDR3 region has 15 residues. The CDR3 nucleotides are TGTGCCAGCAGCCTCAGGACAGGGTCTGGCTATGGCTACACCTTC. Its translation: CASSLRTGSGYGYTF.

This rearrangement joins TRBV19 to TRBJ2-5; the D gene is possibly TRBD2 (6 bases). The CDR3 loop spans 15 amino acids. Germline CDR1 LNHDA, CDR2 SQIVND (reference sequence). V dropped 0 bases and J dropped 5 bases, with 13 bases sitting between them. The CDR3 bases are TGTGCCAGTAGTATAGAGGGGGGAAGGGTTGAGACCCAGTACTTC. Protein: CASSIEGGRVETQYF.

The chain uses TRBV5-1 and TRBJ2-5; TRBD1 matches at 7 bases. The J segment lost 2 bases and the V segment lost 4 bases, leaving 5 bases of the junction unmatched. Germline-derived CDR1 and CDR2 are SGHRS and YFSETQ. CDR3 length: 14 residues. The CDR3 nucleotides read TGCGCCAGCAGCCTGGGGACAGTACAAGAGACCCAGTACTTC. As protein: CASSLGTVQETQYF.

CDR3 sequence (DNA): TGTGCCAGCAGTGACGACCGGCGCACAGATACGCAGTATTTT. Translating it yields CASSDDRRTDTQYF. The J gene is TRBJ2-3, the V gene TRBV6-4; D is unresolved. V was shortened by 2 bases and J by 1 base, with 7 bases between the two germline ends. The V gene's germline CDR1 is MRHNA and CDR2 SNTAGT. This CDR3 region has 14 residues.

The CDR3 loop reads CASSPWTGDTEAFF. The CDR3 nucleotides read TGCGCCAGCAGCCCCTGGACAGGGGACACTGAAGCTTTCTTT. The chain couples TRBV5-1 to TRBJ1-1, with 9 bases matching TRBD1. The ends lost 4 bases at V and 3 bases at J; junction bases unmatched: 4. The CDR3 length is 14 residues. Per the germline V gene, CDR1 is SGHRS and CDR2 is YFSETQ.

The chain carries TRBV7-8 and TRBJ1-1; the D gene is possibly TRBD1 (5 bases). The CDR3 is made up of 15 amino acids. Trimming removed 2 bases at V and 1 base at J, with 11 bases between. Germline-derived CDR1 and CDR2 are SGHVS and FQNEAQ. Written as DNA, the CDR3 is TGTGCCAGCAGCTTAAGAGGGACCCGGAACACTGAAGCTTTCTTT. Its protein product is CASSLRGTRNTEAFF.

V usage is TRBV4-2 and J usage is TRBJ1-3; tentatively, D is TRBD1 (5 bases). The germline gives CDR1 LGHNA, CDR2 YNFKEQ. The V gene lost 0 bases and the J gene lost 1 base, with 7 bases spanning the gap. The CDR3 extends over 15 amino acids. The CDR3 reads CASSQDGGSGNTIYF. CDR3 bases: TGTGCCAGCAGCCAAGATGGGGGATCTGGAAACACCATATATTTT.

The chain uses TRBV14 and TRBJ1-1; perhaps TRBD1 as D (6 bases). V was shortened by 4 bases and J by 11 bases, with 23 bases between the two germline ends. The CDR3 is 15 residues long. Germline values: CDR1 SGHDN, CDR2 FVKESK. For the CDR3, the DNA is TGTGCCAGCAGCCCCCTGGGGGGGGCTGGAAGGATGGCTTTCTTT. As protein: CASSPLGGAGRMAFF.

This sequence joins TRBV11-2 and TRBJ1-2; possibly TRBD1 for D (6 bases). CDR1 is SGHAT and CDR2 is FQNNGV in the germline V gene. The CDR3 runs to 13 residues. V dropped 3 bases and J dropped 4 bases, with 9 bases sitting between them. The CDR3 here is CASSFTGTYGYTF. CDR3 nucleotide sequence: TGTGCCAGCAGCTTTACAGGGACCTATGGCTACACCTTC. The variable domain in full, with the rest retrieved from reference TRBV11-2 and TRBJ1-2, is EAGVAQSPRYKIIEKRQSVAFWCNPISGHATLYWYQQILGQGPKLLIQFQNNGVVDDSQLPKDRFSAERLKGVDSTLKIQPAKLEDSAVYLCASSFTGTYGYTFGSGTRLTVV.

This clone was seen a few times. The CDR3 sequence is CASTQRGGTDTQYF. The CDR3 DNA reads as TGTGCCAGCACCCAACGGGGGGGTACAGATACGCAGTATTTT. The chain recombines TRBV6-1 with TRBJ2-3, with 8 positions matching TRBD2. Unmatched junction bases numbered 6, after V lost 7 bases and J lost 3 bases. The CDR3 covers 14 residues. From germline, CDR1 is MNHNS and CDR2 SASEGT.

This chain links TRBV6-5 with TRBJ2-7; possible D gene TRBD1, 7 bases. This CDR3 spans 15 amino acids. Per the germline V gene, CDR1 is MNHEY and CDR2 is SVGAGI. V lost 7 bases to trimming and J lost 3 bases, with 19 bases between them. CDR3 sequence: CASTRTRGTHYEQYF. CDR3 coding DNA: TGTGCCAGCACCAGAACCAGGGGGACTCACTACGAGCAGTACTTC.